This T cell receptor (beta chain) was obtained from a study of shared clonotypes between healthy human individuals. Naive-designated CD8 cells lacked CD45RO, were positively enriched for CCR7, and omitted terminally differentiated effector memory CD45RA+ cells. Per germline, CDR1 MGHDK and CDR2 SYGVNS. The ends were cut back, 1 base at V and 0 bases at J, with 7 bases in the middle. The CDR3 is 16 residues long. Sequencing was performed with immunoSEQ multiplex PCR; in TCRdb, only in-frame clones are kept and a portion is missing. Among around 2.1 million clones listed, about 92% were seen once. A remark on this clone: Its antigen is as yet unknown.

Study-level points and caveats: It was anticipated that sequencing depth would influence how many clonotypes donors shared.

The chain combines TRBV25-1 with TRBJ2-6; D call uncertain. Specimen: naive CD8+ T cells from PBMCs. The sequence was collected from a man between 18 and 29 years old in good health. Some clones in this sample may be carry-over from other donors' samples. This chain's CDR3 is CASSESGYSGANVLTF. The CDR3 DNA reads as TGTGCCAGCAGTGAATCGGGTTACTCTGGGGCCAACGTCCTGACTTTC.